This entry lists 11 T cell receptor beta chains sequenced from one sample in a study of Ad26.COV2.S vaccination and SARS-CoV-2 variants. Clones were read by immunoSEQ multiplex PCR, and TCRdb kept only the in-frame ones, dropping some. The data show 300,000 to 350,000 clones, around 89% seen once. Specified treatment: 15 to 20 received Ad26.COV2.S at low or high dose, single or two shots; about 5 received placebo; per-sample allocation not given. Sampling happened 63 days after the first vaccine or placebo injection. Sequencing was performed on peripheral blood, taken in a trial of Ad26.COV2.S vaccine versus placebo. These receptors all stem from a person between 18 and 65 years old who received the Ad26.COV2.S COVID-19 vaccine or a placebo.

The chain recombines TRBV6-2 or TRBV6-3 with TRBJ2-7, with 7 bases matching TRBD1. Looked up from germline, CDR1 is MNHEY and CDR2 is SVGEGT. J lost 6 bases, V lost 5 bases, and 4 bases had no gene match. The CDR3 spans 12 residues. DNA for the CDR3: TGTGCCAGCAGTAATGCAGGGGGCGAGCAGTACTTC. It encodes CASSNAGGEQYF.

The chain employs TRBV12-3 or TRBV12-4 and TRBJ1-1; D not resolved. The CDR3 has 13 amino acids. V was shortened by 3 bases and J by 3 bases, with 8 bases between the two germline ends. The CDR3 reads CASSFASYTEAFF. The CDR3 coding sequence is TGTGCCAGCAGTTTCGCGTCATACACTGAAGCTTTCTTT.

The chain recombines TRBV19 with TRBJ1-1; unclear D gene. The germline V and J ends were trimmed by 3 bases and 1 base, with 6 bases remaining between them. The germline V gene has CDR1 LNHDA and CDR2 SQIVND (reference sequence). This CDR3 spans 13 amino acids. CDR3 residues: CASSIQRNTEAFF. The DNA of the CDR3 is TGTGCCAGTAGTATCCAGAGGAACACTGAAGCTTTCTTT.

This clone was observed a handful of times. CDR3: CASSSDSRTQYF. CDR3 sequence (DNA): TGTGCCAGCAGTTCCGACAGTAGGACGCAGTATTTT. The chain has TRBV6-2 or TRBV6-3 and TRBJ2-3, with a tentative D call TRBD1 (5 bases). The germline V gene encodes CDR1 MNHEY and CDR2 SVGEGT. The CDR3 spans 12 residues. The V end was cut by 4 bases, the J end by 9 bases, with 11 bases between.

The chain employs TRBV2 and TRBJ1-5; 7 positions match TRBD1. In germline, CDR1 is SNHLY, CDR2 FYNNEI. The CDR3 has 14 residues. Unmatched junction bases numbered 6, after V lost 4 bases and J lost 6 bases. The CDR3 region has the DNA TGTGCCAGCAGTGGGGGACAGCAGGGTCAGCCCCAGCATTTT. It codes for CASSGGQQGQPQHF.

This clone was recorded only once. The J gene is TRBJ2-3, the V gene TRBV9; a weak D match, TRBD2 (6 bases). This CDR3 spans 15 amino acids. Per germline, CDR1 SGDLS and CDR2 YYNGEE. Trimming removed 4 bases from V and 0 bases from J, with 12 bases in between. The CDR3 spells CASSPRAGSTDTQYF. The CDR3 DNA sequence: TGTGCCAGCAGCCCCCGGGCGGGAAGCACAGATACGCAGTATTTT.

This chain joins TRBV5-6 and TRBJ2-4; 7 bases are shared with TRBD2. From germline, CDR1 is SGHDT and CDR2 YYEEEE. V lost 6 bases and J lost 0; bases outside the gene matches: 9. This CDR3 has 16 residues. The CDR3 spells CASTSREEIAKNIQYF. The CDR3 coding sequence is TGTGCCAGCACCTCTCGGGAGGAAATAGCCAAAAACATTCAGTACTTC. Looking up the rest from reference TRBV5-6 and TRBJ2-4 gives the full variable domain: DAGVTQSPTHLIKTRGQQVTLRCSPKSGHDTVSWYQQALGQGPQFIFQYYEEEERQRGNFPDRFSGHQFPNYSSELNVNALLLGDSALYLCASTSREEIAKNIQYFGAGTRLSVL.

This chain joins TRBV29-1 and TRBJ1-2; D is possibly TRBD1 (5 bases). Trimming removed 0 bases from V and 3 bases from J, with 11 bases in between. The germline V gene has CDR1 SQVTM and CDR2 ANQGSEA. This CDR3 has 14 residues. CDR3 loop: CSVEDQDSYYGYTF. CDR3 sequence (DNA): TGCAGCGTTGAAGATCAAGACAGCTACTATGGCTACACCTTC.

The chain employs TRBV19 and TRBJ2-5, with D maybe TRBD1 (7 bases). This CDR3 region has 15 residues. Germline-derived CDR1 and CDR2 are LNHDA and SQIVND (reference sequence). Trimming stripped 6 bases from V and 2 bases from J, with 16 bases between. CDR3 region: CASRFRQGGQETQYF. The CDR3 DNA reads TGTGCCAGTAGGTTTCGTCAGGGGGGACAAGAGACCCAGTACTTC.

The chain uses TRBV27 and TRBJ2-2; D is unresolved. CDR1 and CDR2 from the germline V gene are MNHEY and SMNVEV (reference sequence). V lost 8 bases and J lost 0, with 10 bases in between. The CDR3 runs 14 residues. The chain's CDR3 is CASRLWANTGELFF. The CDR3 DNA reads as TGTGCCAGCCGCCTGTGGGCGAACACCGGGGAGCTGTTTTTT.

The J gene is TRBJ1-5, the V gene TRBV19; D is uncertain. CDR3 length equals 15 residues. Trimming removed 6 bases at V and 1 base at J, with 13 bases between. Germline values: CDR1 LNHDA, CDR2 SQIVND (reference sequence). CDR3 region: CASSLSWRSNQPQHF. The CDR3 coding sequence is TGTGCCAGTAGCCTCAGTTGGCGAAGCAATCAGCCCCAGCATTTT.